This record looks at one T cell receptor (beta chain) sequence and its context. Per the authors' pipeline: The authors estimated nucleated cell counts from reference gene primer amplification. Libraries were prepared by immunoSEQ multiplex PCR; TCRdb keeps only in-frame clonotypes and omits some of them. V and J calls plus clone size are reproduced from that table; the DNA served to infer D and trimming. The top ten clones hold 3.9% of a sample with approximately 54,000 clones, 85% to 95% of them seen once. The record originates from a study of blood T cell repertoires in COVID-19. The wider study: Both acute and convalescent COVID-19 samples were obtained from the United States, Italy and Spain. PBMCs, B-cell-depleted T cells, or T cells provided the cDNA or gDNA that made up the material.

Germline values: CDR1 MNHEY, CDR2 SMNVEV (reference sequence). The CDR3 loop spans 13 amino acids. V was cut by 3 bases and J by 5 bases, with 8 bases left in between. The sample comprised peripheral blood. The origin of this receptor is a man aged 50 or older with acute or convalescent COVID-19. The chain employs TRBV27 and TRBJ2-1, with unresolved D. CDR3: CASSLILNNEQFF. The CDR3 nucleotides read TGTGCCAGCAGTTTGATCCTAAACAATGAGCAGTTCTTC.